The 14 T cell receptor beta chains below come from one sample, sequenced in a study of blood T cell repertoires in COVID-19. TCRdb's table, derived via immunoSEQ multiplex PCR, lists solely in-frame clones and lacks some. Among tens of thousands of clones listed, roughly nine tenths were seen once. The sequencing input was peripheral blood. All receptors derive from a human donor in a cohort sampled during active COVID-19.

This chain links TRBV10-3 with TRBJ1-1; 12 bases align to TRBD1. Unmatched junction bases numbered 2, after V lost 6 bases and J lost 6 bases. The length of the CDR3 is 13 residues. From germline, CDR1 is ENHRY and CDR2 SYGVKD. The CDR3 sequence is CAIRGTGGPEAFF. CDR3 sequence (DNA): TGTGCCATCAGAGGGACAGGGGGCCCTGAAGCTTTCTTT.

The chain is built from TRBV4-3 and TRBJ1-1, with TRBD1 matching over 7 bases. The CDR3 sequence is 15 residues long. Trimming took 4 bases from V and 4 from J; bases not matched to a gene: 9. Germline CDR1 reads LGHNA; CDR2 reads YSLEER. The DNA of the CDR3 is TGCGCCAGCAGCCTTGGGGACAGTTTATTCACTGAAGCTTTCTTT. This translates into CASSLGDSLFTEAFF.

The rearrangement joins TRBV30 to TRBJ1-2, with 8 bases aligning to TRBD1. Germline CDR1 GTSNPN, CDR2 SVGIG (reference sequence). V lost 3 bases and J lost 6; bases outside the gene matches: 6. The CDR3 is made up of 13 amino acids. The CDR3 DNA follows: TGTGCCTGGAGAAGAGGACAGGGAGATGGCTACACCTTC. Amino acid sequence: CAWRRGQGDGYTF.

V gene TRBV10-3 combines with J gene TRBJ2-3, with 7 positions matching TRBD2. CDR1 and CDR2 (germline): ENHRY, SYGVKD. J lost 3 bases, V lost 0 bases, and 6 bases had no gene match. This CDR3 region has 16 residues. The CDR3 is CAISESSGASTDTQYF. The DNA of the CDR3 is TGTGCCATCAGTGAGTCGAGCGGGGCTAGTACAGATACGCAGTATTTT.

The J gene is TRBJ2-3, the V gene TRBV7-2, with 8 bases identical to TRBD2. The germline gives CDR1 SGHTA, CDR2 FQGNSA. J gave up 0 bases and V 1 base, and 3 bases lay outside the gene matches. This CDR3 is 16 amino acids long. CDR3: CASSLGGGGSTDTQYF. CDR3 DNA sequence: TGTGCCAGCAGCTTAGGGGGCGGGGGGAGCACAGATACGCAGTATTTT.

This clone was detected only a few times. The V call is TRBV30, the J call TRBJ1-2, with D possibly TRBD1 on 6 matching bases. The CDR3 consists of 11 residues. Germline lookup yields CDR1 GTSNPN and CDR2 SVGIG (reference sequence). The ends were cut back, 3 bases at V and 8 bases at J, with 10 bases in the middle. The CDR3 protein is CAWSRGIGYTF. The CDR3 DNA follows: TGTGCCTGGAGCAGGGGAATCGGCTACACCTTC.

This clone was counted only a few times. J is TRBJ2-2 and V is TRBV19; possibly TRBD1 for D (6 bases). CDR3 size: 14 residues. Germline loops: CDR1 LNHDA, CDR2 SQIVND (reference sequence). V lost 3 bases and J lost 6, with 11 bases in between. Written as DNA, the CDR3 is TGTGCCAGTAGTATCCAGGGGTCTCCCGGGGAGCTGTTTTTT. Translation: CASSIQGSPGELFF.

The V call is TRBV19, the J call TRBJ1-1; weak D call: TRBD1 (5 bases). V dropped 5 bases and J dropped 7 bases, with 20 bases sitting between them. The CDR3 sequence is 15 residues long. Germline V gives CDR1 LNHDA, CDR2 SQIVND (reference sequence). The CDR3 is CASSSASTSTGEAFF. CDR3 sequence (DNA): TGTGCCAGTAGTTCCGCCTCGACCTCAACAGGTGAAGCTTTCTTT.

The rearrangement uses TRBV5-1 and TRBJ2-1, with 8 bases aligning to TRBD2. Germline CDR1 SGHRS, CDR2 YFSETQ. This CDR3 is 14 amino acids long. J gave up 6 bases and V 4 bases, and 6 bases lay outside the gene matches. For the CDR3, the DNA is TGCGCCAGCAGCCAGACTAGCGTAAGCAATGAGCAGTTCTTC. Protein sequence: CASSQTSVSNEQFF.

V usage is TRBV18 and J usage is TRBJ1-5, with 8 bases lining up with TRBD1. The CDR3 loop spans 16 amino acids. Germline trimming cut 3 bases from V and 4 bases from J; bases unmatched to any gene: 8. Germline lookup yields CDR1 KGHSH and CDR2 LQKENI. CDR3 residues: CASSPKWTGRNQPQHF. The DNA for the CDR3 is TGTGCCAGCTCACCCAAATGGACAGGGCGGAATCAGCCCCAGCATTTT.

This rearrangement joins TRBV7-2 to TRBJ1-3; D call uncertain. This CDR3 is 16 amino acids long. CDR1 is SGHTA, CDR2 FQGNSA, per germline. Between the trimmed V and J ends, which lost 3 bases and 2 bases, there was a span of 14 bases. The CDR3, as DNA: TGTGCCAGCAGCTTGGCCCGGTCCGAGGCTGGAAACACCATATATTTT. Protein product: CASSLARSEAGNTIYF.

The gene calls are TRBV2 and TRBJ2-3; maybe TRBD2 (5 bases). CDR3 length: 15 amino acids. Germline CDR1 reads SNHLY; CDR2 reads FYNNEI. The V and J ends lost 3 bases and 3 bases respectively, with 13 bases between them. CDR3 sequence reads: CASSEAARGTDTQYF. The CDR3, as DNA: TGTGCCAGCAGTGAGGCAGCCCGGGGTACAGATACGCAGTATTTT.

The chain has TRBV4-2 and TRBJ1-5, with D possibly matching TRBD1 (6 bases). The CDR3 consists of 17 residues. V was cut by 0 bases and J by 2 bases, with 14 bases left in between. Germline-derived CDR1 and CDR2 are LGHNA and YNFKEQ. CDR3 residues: CASSQEGGRGGNQPQHF. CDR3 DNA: TGTGCCAGCAGCCAAGAGGGGGGGCGCGGAGGCAATCAGCCCCAGCATTTT.

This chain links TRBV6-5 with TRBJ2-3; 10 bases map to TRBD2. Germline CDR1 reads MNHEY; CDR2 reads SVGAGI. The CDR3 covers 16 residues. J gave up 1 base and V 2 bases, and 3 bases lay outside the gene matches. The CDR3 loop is CASSYTSGIGTDTQYF. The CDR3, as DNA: TGTGCCAGCAGTTACACTAGCGGGATCGGCACAGATACGCAGTATTTT.